Shown below are 26 T cell receptor beta chains from a single sample sequenced in a study of T cell repertoires in cytomegalovirus infection. TCRdb reprocessed the reads with MiXCR, giving one entry per CDR3 protein. Of fewer than 200,000 distinct CDR3 sequences in the sample, 13% to 15% were seen once. Input material: PBMCs. The receptors stem from a human donor in good health (CMV status not recorded). Some clones in this sample may be carry-over from other donors' samples.

In its sample, this clonotype was seen a few times. CDR3 in DNA: TGCAGTGCTAGAGATACGTGGGAAAGCTCCTACGAGCAGTACTTC. Encoded protein: CSARDTWESSYEQYF. The rearrangement uses TRBV20-1 and TRBJ2-7; D is ambiguous. The V and J ends lost 0 bases and 0 bases respectively, with 12 bases between them. Germline CDR1 reads DFQATT; CDR2 reads SNEGSKA (reference sequence). There are 15 residues in the CDR3.

This clonotype was counted many times. The genes are TRBV6-2 or TRBV6-3 and TRBJ2-7; the match to TRBD1 covers 9 bases. Germline values: CDR1 MNHEY, CDR2 SVGEGT. The CDR3 contains 17 residues. J gave up 0 bases and V 6 bases, and 12 bases lay outside the gene matches. In DNA form, the CDR3 reads TGTGCCAGCAGCTCCGGGACAGGGCCTCGAAGCTCCTACGAGCAGTACTTC. This encodes CASSSGTGPRSSYEQYF.

The rearrangement uses TRBV11-2 and TRBJ1-5; 7 bases map to TRBD1. Germline V CDR1 and CDR2: SGHAT, FQNNGV. The CDR3 runs to 13 residues. V shed 4 bases, J shed 9 bases, and the junction held 6 bases outside the gene matches. The CDR3 DNA is TGTGCCAGCAGCTCTGGGACAGATCGGCCCCAGCATTTT. Translation: CASSSGTDRPQHF.

The chain couples TRBV6-6 to TRBJ1-1, with a weak D call TRBD1 (6 bases). The CDR3 loop spans 13 amino acids. V lost 0 bases to trimming and J lost 11 bases, with 13 bases between them. Looked up from germline, CDR1 is MNHNY and CDR2 is SVGAGI (reference sequence). The CDR3 region is CASSYSPQGPAFF. The CDR3 DNA sequence: TGTGCCAGCAGTTACTCGCCCCAGGGGCCGGCTTTCTTT.

The V and J genes are TRBV2 and TRBJ2-2; the match to TRBD1 covers 9 bases. The CDR3 has 15 amino acids. Germline V gene sequence: CDR1 SNHLY, CDR2 FYNNEI. Losses at the gene ends were 4 bases for V and 3 bases for J; bases not matched to a gene: 3. The DNA for the CDR3 is TGTGCCAGCAGTGCATGGACAGGGGACACCGGGGAGCTGTTTTTT. This sequence encodes CASSAWTGDTGELFF.

This clonotype was seen ten or more times. The chain carries TRBV5-1 and TRBJ2-5; D ambiguous. The germline V gene encodes CDR1 SGHRS and CDR2 YFSETQ. The CDR3 runs to 13 residues. Trimming shortened V by 0 bases and J by 11 bases, and 14 bases separated the two germline ends. CDR3 region: CASSLEVTATQYF. DNA of the CDR3: TGCGCCAGCAGCTTGGAAGTGACGGCCACACAGTACTTC.

The chain is built from TRBV20-1 and TRBJ1-1; the D gene is possibly TRBD1 (6 bases). The CDR3 is 14 amino acids. CDR1 and CDR2 from the germline V gene are DFQATT and SNEGSKA (reference sequence). V gave up 0 bases and J gave up 7 bases, with 15 bases separating them. For the CDR3, the DNA is TGCAGTGCTAGAGATATCGGACAGCTAGGTGAAGCTTTCTTT. Its translation: CSARDIGQLGEAFF.

V and J are TRBV20-1 and TRBJ2-7; D gene ambiguous. With 2 bases removed from V and 4 bases from J, the gap between germline ends came to 12 bases. CDR1 DFQATT and CDR2 SNEGSKA come from the germline V gene (reference sequence). The CDR3 contains 13 residues. CDR3 residues: CSARSRLYYEQYF. The CDR3 DNA reads as TGCAGTGCTAGATCCCGACTTTATTACGAGCAGTACTTC.

This clonotype was seen ten or more times. Germline and junction disagree at one end, which may indicate a read error. The chain is built from TRBV7-2 and TRBJ1-1; D is unresolved. The germline V gene has CDR1 SGHTA and CDR2 FQGNSA. The CDR3 length is 11 residues. The CDR3 coding sequence is TGTGCCAGCAGCCGTTACAGCTGGCCCCTCTTT. Its translation is CASSRYSWPLF.

This clonotype was seen only a few times. The chain joins TRBV14 to TRBJ1-6, with TRBD1 matching 8 bases. The germline V gene has CDR1 SGHDN and CDR2 FVKESK. CDR3 length: 15 residues. The V segment lost 1 base and the J segment 7 bases; nucleotides outside the gene matches: 3. The CDR3 nucleotides read TGTGCCAGCAGCCAAGGGCAGGGGGCCAATTCACCCCTCCACTTT. Its protein is CASSQGQGANSPLHF. The complete variable domain, with remaining parts taken from reference TRBV14 and TRBJ1-6, reads EAGVTQFPSHSVIEKGQTVTLRCDPISGHDNLYWYRRVMGKEIKFLLHFVKESKQDESGMPNNRFLAERTGGTYSTLKVQPAELEDSGVYFCASSQGQGANSPLHFGNGTRLTVT.

This clonotype occurred many times. This CDR3 reads CASRGMNTGELFF. CDR3 nucleotides: TGTGCCAGCAGGGGGATGAACACCGGGGAGCTGTTTTTT. This chain joins TRBV7-2 and TRBJ2-2, with no clear D. Germline V gene lookup returns CDR1 SGHTA and CDR2 FQGNSA. The CDR3 is made up of 13 amino acids. Trimming shortened V by 6 bases and J by 1 base, and 6 bases separated the two germline ends.

This clonotype was counted between two and nine times. This chain uses TRBV29-1 with TRBJ2-3; weak D call: TRBD2 (6 bases). Trimming removed 3 bases from V and 6 bases from J, with 13 bases in between. The CDR3 is 13 amino acids. Germline CDR1 reads SQVTM; CDR2 reads ANQGSEA. The CDR3 sequence: CSVETGSADTQYF. The CDR3 coding sequence is TGCAGCGTTGAGACCGGGAGTGCTGATACGCAGTATTTT.

This clonotype was observed many times. J is TRBJ2-3 and V is TRBV7-2; 9 bases match TRBD1. CDR3 length equals 18 residues. Trimming took 6 bases from V and 3 from J; bases not matched to a gene: 16. Germline values: CDR1 SGHTA, CDR2 FQGNSA. The CDR3 DNA reads TGTGCCAGCAGTCCTCGGGACAGGGCTCTAGCTTGGACAGATACGCAGTATTTT. This gives the protein CASSPRDRALAWTDTQYF.

The chain recombines TRBV19 with TRBJ1-5; the match to TRBD1 covers 7 bases. This CDR3 contains 19 residues. Germline V CDR1 and CDR2: LNHDA, SQIVND (reference sequence). The trim removed 4 bases at V and 1 base at J, leaving 16 bases unmatched. The CDR3: CASSTLGFDRAESNQPQHF. DNA of the CDR3: TGTGCCAGTAGTACCCTCGGATTTGACAGGGCGGAAAGCAATCAGCCCCAGCATTTT.

V usage is TRBV10-3 and J usage is TRBJ2-3; 11 nucleotides match TRBD2. The CDR3 is made up of 15 amino acids. Germline values: CDR1 ENHRY, CDR2 SYGVKD. Trimming took 4 bases from V and 8 from J; bases not matched to a gene: 8. The CDR3 region is CAISGTSGRGATQYF. The CDR3 DNA sequence: TGTGCCATCAGTGGCACTAGCGGGAGAGGGGCTACGCAGTATTTT.

V usage is TRBV2 and J usage is TRBJ2-2; D is perhaps TRBD2 (5 bases). CDR1 SNHLY and CDR2 FYNNEI come from the germline V gene. V was trimmed by 8 bases and J by 4 bases, leaving 11 bases between them. The CDR3 has 13 residues. CDR3 in DNA: TGTGCCAGCCGATGGGGAGCCACCGGGGAGCTGTTTTTT. Translation gives CASRWGATGELFF.

The chain is built from TRBV28 and TRBJ1-1; tentative D call: TRBD1 (6 bases). CDR1 and CDR2 (germline): MDHEN, SYDVKM. V was pared by 7 bases and J by 5 bases, with 17 bases between. The CDR3 contains 14 residues. The CDR3 region has the DNA TGTGCCAGCATCAAAGGGGGGAGGGAAACTGAAGCTTTCTTT. Protein product: CASIKGGRETEAFF.

The rearrangement joins TRBV28 to TRBJ1-2; D gene ambiguous. V was cut by 4 bases and J by 0 bases, with 15 bases left in between. The CDR3 is 16 amino acids. CDR1 and CDR2 from the germline V gene are MDHEN and SYDVKM. The CDR3 DNA reads as TGTGCCAGCAGTTCCACCAGACGGTTGTCTAACTATGGCTACACCTTC. This gives the protein CASSSTRRLSNYGYTF.

This clonotype came up many times. This rearrangement joins TRBV10-3 to TRBJ2-2; TRBD1 agrees at 7 bases. This CDR3 has 13 amino acids. Trimming took 8 bases from V and 4 from J; bases not matched to a gene: 4. CDR1 is ENHRY and CDR2 is SYGVKD in the germline V gene. CDR3 bases: TGTGCCATCTTGGGACAGACCACCGGGGAGCTGTTTTTT. Protein sequence: CAILGQTTGELFF.

This clonotype was counted at least ten times. The rearrangement links TRBV10-3 to TRBJ1-4, with D hard to call. CDR1 is ENHRY and CDR2 is SYGVKD in the germline V gene. Trimming took 3 bases from V and 5 from J, leaving 7 bases between them. The CDR3 runs 13 residues. The CDR3 DNA sequence: TGTGCCATCAGTGAACAGCCGAATGAAAAACTGTTTTTT. Translating gives CAISEQPNEKLFF.

In this sample, this clonotype turned up many times. CDR3 in DNA: TGTGCCAGCAGCCTTTACCGGGGGGTGGGGACTAGCGGGCTGTACGAGCAGTACTTC. It yields the protein CASSLYRGVGTSGLYEQYF. The rearrangement joins TRBV5-6 to TRBJ2-7; 12 positions agree with TRBD2. Germline lookup yields CDR1 SGHDT and CDR2 YYEEEE. The CDR3 spans 19 residues. The ends lost 4 bases at V and 4 bases at J; junction bases unmatched: 18.

The gene calls are TRBV7-6 and TRBJ2-2; D gene ambiguous. The CDR3 spans 14 residues. From germline, CDR1 is SGHVS and CDR2 FNYEAQ. Trimming removed 6 bases at V and 4 bases at J, with 12 bases between. The DNA for the CDR3 is TGTGCCAGCAGACCCGTTTCCAGCACCGGGGAGCTGTTTTTT. Encoded protein: CASRPVSSTGELFF.

This clonotype was counted at least ten times. The rearrangement uses TRBV7-2 and TRBJ2-7, with D perhaps matching TRBD1 (6 bases). V lost 6 bases and J 3 bases, leaving 24 bases between the germline ends. Per the germline V gene, CDR1 is SGHTA and CDR2 is FQGNSA. The CDR3 is 17 residues long. This CDR3 reads CASSPGSLTGLGYEQYF. CDR3 sequence (DNA): TGTGCCAGCAGTCCCGGGTCCCTCACAGGGCTCGGCTACGAGCAGTACTTC.

Many counts were recorded for this clonotype. The rearrangement uses TRBV7-2 and TRBJ2-3; maybe TRBD2 (6 bases). Germline CDR1 reads SGHTA; CDR2 reads FQGNSA. The V end lost 3 bases, the J end lost 4 bases, and 11 bases lay between the germline ends. This CDR3 has 14 amino acids. This CDR3 reads CASSLALAPDTQYF. Here the CDR3 DNA reads TGTGCCAGCAGCTTGGCTCTAGCGCCAGATACGCAGTATTTT.

This clonotype was counted a few times. V usage is TRBV5-1 and J usage is TRBJ2-3; D is ambiguous. The CDR3 is 15 residues long. Deletions cut 0 bases from V and 2 bases from J, with 10 bases between. In germline, CDR1 is SGHRS, CDR2 YFSETQ. CDR3 amino acids: CASSLVIPTTDTQYF. CDR3 DNA: TGCGCCAGCAGCTTGGTGATCCCGACCACAGATACGCAGTATTTT.

The chain combines TRBV7-2 with TRBJ1-1; no clear D gene. Per the germline V gene, CDR1 is SGHTA and CDR2 is FQGNSA. Trimming took 3 bases from V and 4 from J, leaving 12 bases between them. The CDR3 loop spans 14 amino acids. DNA of the CDR3: TGTGCCAGCAGCTTCGAACCAGGTGGCACTGAAGCTTTCTTT. It translates to CASSFEPGGTEAFF. Combining the CDR3 with reference TRBV7-2 and TRBJ1-1 gives the whole variable domain GAGVSQSPSNKVTEKGKDVELRCDPISGHTALYWYRQSLGQGLEFLIYFQGNSAPDKSGLPSDRFSAERTGGSVSTLTIQRTQQEDSAVYLCASSFEPGGTEAFFGQGTRLTVV.